This T cell receptor beta chain is from a study of blood T cell repertoires in COVID-19. Background on the study: The study drew acute and convalescent COVID-19 samples from the United States, Italy and Spain. T cells, B-cell-depleted T cells, or PBMCs provided the cDNA or gDNA that served as material.

Authors' analysis steps: From reference gene primer amplification, estimates of nucleated cell counts were derived. Here immunoSEQ multiplex PCR was the method, and the copy in TCRdb shows in-frame clones only, minus some. The V and J calls and clone size come from that table; D and trimming were worked out from the DNA. The data show around 100,000 clones, with approximately 86% seen just once and roughly 5% held by the top ten. The specimen was peripheral blood. The TCR originated in a human donor in a cohort sampled during active COVID-19.

The CDR3 region has the DNA TGTGCCAGTAGTTCGATAGGGACAGGGTATCAAGAGACCCAGTACTTC. It yields the protein CASSSIGTGYQETQYF. The rearrangement links TRBV19 to TRBJ2-5, with TRBD1 matching 9 bases. With 5 bases clipped from V and 2 bases from J, the junction kept 9 bases outside the gene matches. The CDR3 is 16 amino acids. Germline CDR1 is LNHDA and CDR2 is SQIVND (reference sequence).